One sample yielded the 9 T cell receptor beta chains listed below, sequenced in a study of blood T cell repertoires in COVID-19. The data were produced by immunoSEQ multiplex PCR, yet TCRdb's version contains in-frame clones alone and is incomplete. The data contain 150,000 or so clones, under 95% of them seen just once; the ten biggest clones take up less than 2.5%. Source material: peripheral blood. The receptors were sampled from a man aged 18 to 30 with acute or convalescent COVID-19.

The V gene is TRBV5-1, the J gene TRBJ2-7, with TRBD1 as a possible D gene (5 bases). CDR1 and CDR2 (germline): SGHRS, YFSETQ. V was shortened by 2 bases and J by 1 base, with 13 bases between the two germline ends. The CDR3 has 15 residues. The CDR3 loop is CASSFDSQGSYEQYF. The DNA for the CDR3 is TGCGCCAGCAGCTTTGACTCGCAGGGTTCCTACGAGCAGTACTTC.

The CDR3 loop is CASSYSTGQVNSPLHF. CDR3 coding DNA: TGTGCCAGCAGTTACTCGACGGGACAGGTGAATTCACCCCTCCACTTT. The gene calls are TRBV6-5 and TRBJ1-6; 8 bases agree with TRBD1. Looked up from germline, CDR1 is MNHEY and CDR2 is SVGAGI. V lost 0 bases and J lost 7; bases outside the gene matches: 5. The CDR3 extends over 16 amino acids.

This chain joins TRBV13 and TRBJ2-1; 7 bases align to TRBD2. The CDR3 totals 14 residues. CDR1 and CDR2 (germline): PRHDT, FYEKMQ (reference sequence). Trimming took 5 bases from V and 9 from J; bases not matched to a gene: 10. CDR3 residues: CASSPLGRAPEQFF. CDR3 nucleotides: TGTGCCAGCAGCCCCCTTGGGAGGGCCCCTGAGCAGTTCTTC.

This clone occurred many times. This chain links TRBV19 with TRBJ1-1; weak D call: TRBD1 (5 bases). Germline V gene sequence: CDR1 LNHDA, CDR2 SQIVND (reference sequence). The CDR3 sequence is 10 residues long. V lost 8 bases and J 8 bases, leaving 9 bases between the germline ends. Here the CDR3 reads CASFGGEAFF. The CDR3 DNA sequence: TGTGCCAGTTTTGGGGGGGAAGCTTTCTTT.

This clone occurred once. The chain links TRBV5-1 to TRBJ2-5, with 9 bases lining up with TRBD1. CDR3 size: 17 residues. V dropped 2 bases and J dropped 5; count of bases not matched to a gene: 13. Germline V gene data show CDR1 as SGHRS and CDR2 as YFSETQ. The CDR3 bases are TGCGCCAGCAGCTTAGCCAACAACAGGGGGCTGAGGGAGACCCAGTACTTC. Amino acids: CASSLANNRGLRETQYF.

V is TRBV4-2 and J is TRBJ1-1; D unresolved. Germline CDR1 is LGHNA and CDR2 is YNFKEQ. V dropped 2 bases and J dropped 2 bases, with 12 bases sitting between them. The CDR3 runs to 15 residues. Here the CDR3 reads CASSQPSADNTEAFF. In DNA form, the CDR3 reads TGTGCCAGCAGCCAACCCTCCGCGGATAACACTGAAGCTTTCTTT.

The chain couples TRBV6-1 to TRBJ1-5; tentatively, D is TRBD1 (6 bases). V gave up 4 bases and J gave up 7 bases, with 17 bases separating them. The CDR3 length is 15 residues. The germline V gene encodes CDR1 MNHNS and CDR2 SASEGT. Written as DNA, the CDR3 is TGTGCCAGCAGTGCAGCTAGGGACATTGTACAGCCCCAGCATTTT. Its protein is CASSAARDIVQPQHF.

CDR3 sequence reads: CASSPLRSPLHF. In nucleotides, the CDR3 is TGTGCCAGCAGTCCCCTGCGTTCACCCCTCCACTTT. The rearrangement links TRBV12-3 or TRBV12-4 to TRBJ1-6; D call uncertain. Trimming removed 5 bases from V and 9 bases from J, with 8 bases in between. The CDR3 loop spans 12 amino acids.

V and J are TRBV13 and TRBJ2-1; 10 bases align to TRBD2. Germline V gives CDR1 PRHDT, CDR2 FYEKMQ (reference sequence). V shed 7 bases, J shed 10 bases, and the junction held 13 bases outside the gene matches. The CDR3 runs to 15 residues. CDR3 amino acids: CASTLAGVLSGEQFF. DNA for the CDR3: TGTGCCAGCACCCTAGCGGGAGTCCTATCAGGGGAGCAGTTCTTC.